The 21 T cell receptor beta chains given below trace back to one sample, sequenced in a study of shared clonotypes between healthy human individuals. Generated by immunoSEQ multiplex PCR, the TCRdb table keeps only in-frame clones and is missing some. The sample contains about 2.3 million clones, approximately 95% of which appear only once. Specimen: naive CD4+ T cells from PBMCs. Subset of the sample: CD45RA+ positively selected. These receptors originate from a young man in good health. Some clones in this sample may be carry-over from other donors' samples.

This clone was observed a single time. The V gene is TRBV4-3, the J gene TRBJ2-7; TRBD2 matches 7 bases. Germline values: CDR1 LGHNA, CDR2 YSLEER. J was trimmed by 7 bases and V by 4 bases; bases with no gene match: 7. CDR3 length: 13 amino acids. The CDR3 region is CASSRGGEEEQYF. In nucleotides, the CDR3 is TGCGCCAGCAGCCGGGGAGGGGAGGAAGAGCAGTACTTC.

This clone appeared a single time. This chain links TRBV5-4 with TRBJ1-3, with D possibly matching TRBD1 (5 bases). V lost 4 bases and J lost 4, with 12 bases in between. The V gene's germline CDR1 is SGHNT and CDR2 YYREEE (reference sequence). The CDR3 contains 14 residues. Here the CDR3 reads CASSSGGGGNTIYF. The CDR3 region has the DNA TGTGCCAGCAGCAGTGGGGGAGGCGGAAACACCATATATTTT.

With respect to this clone: This sample also contains other DNA sequences that code for the same CDR3. J is TRBJ1-1 and V is TRBV5-1, with 7 positions matching TRBD1. The CDR3 length is 14 residues. Germline CDR1 is SGHRS and CDR2 is YFSETQ. Trimming took 4 bases from V and 0 from J; bases not matched to a gene: 3. This CDR3 reads CASSRDSMNTEAFF. The CDR3 region has the DNA TGCGCCAGCAGCCGGGACAGCATGAACACTGAAGCTTTCTTT.

V usage is TRBV5-1 and J usage is TRBJ2-7, with unresolved D. There are 14 residues in the CDR3. CDR1 is SGHRS, CDR2 YFSETQ, per germline. V lost 4 bases and J 3 bases, leaving 14 bases between the germline ends. The CDR3 reads CASSIASANYEQYF. DNA of the CDR3: TGCGCCAGCAGCATCGCCAGCGCGAACTACGAGCAGTACTTC.

A remark on this clone: Other nucleotide sequences in the sample specify the same CDR3. The chain uses TRBV5-1 and TRBJ2-7; no clear D gene. V was trimmed by 0 bases and J by 3 bases, leaving 7 bases between them. The CDR3 has 13 residues. Germline CDR1 is SGHRS and CDR2 is YFSETQ. The CDR3 loop reads CASSLGRDYEQYF. CDR3 bases: TGCGCCAGCAGCTTGGGTAGGGACTACGAGCAGTACTTC.

This clone was detected only once. The chain joins TRBV4-3 to TRBJ2-5, with D possibly being TRBD2 (7 bases). The CDR3 has 17 amino acids. The V end was cut by 2 bases, the J end by 5 bases, with 21 bases between. Per the germline V gene, CDR1 is LGHNA and CDR2 is YSLEER. The CDR3 sequence: CASSQYVGLRGGETQYF. The CDR3 nucleotides are TGCGCCAGCAGCCAATATGTAGGGCTAAGGGGGGGGGAGACCCAGTACTTC.

The chain uses TRBV28 and TRBJ2-2; 7 nucleotides line up with TRBD1. The CDR3 is made up of 13 amino acids. In germline, CDR1 is MDHEN, CDR2 SYDVKM. V lost 6 bases, J lost 4 bases, and 2 bases stayed unmatched. In nucleotides, the CDR3 is TGTGCCAGCAGCGGACAGGTCACCGGGGAGCTGTTTTTT. The encoded protein is CASSGQVTGELFF.

V is TRBV28 and J is TRBJ2-1, with 9 bases matching TRBD2. CDR3 length equals 17 residues. V shed 4 bases, J shed 1 base, and the junction held 8 bases outside the gene matches. Germline V lookup: CDR1 MDHEN, CDR2 SYDVKM. CDR3 coding DNA: TGTGCCAGCAGTTCAGCACATAGCGGGAGTTCCTACAATGAGCAGTTCTTC. This translates into CASSSAHSGSSYNEQFF.

V usage is TRBV6-4 and J usage is TRBJ2-4, with 7 positions matching TRBD2. The CDR3 runs to 20 residues. Germline values: CDR1 MRHNA, CDR2 SNTAGT. V shed 4 bases, J shed 0 bases, and the junction held 18 bases outside the gene matches. For the CDR3, the DNA is TGTGCCAGCAGTGTCATCCCCGGGCTAGCGGCCGGTCTAGCCAAAAACATTCAGTACTTC. Its protein is CASSVIPGLAAGLAKNIQYF.

The rearrangement links TRBV29-1 to TRBJ2-7; 12 bases are shared with TRBD1. J gave up 7 bases and V 7 bases, and 8 bases lay outside the gene matches. Germline CDR1 reads SQVTM; CDR2 reads ANQGSEA. The CDR3 is 13 residues long. CDR3 loop: CSATGTGGGEQYF. The CDR3 DNA reads TGCAGCGCCACCGGGACAGGGGGCGGGGAGCAGTACTTC.

As for this clone: The same CDR3 can be traced to other DNA sequences in this sample. This chain connects TRBV19 to TRBJ1-1; D is unclear. The CDR3 has 14 amino acids. V was trimmed by 3 bases and J by 0 bases, leaving 8 bases between them. From germline, CDR1 is LNHDA and CDR2 SQIVND (reference sequence). The CDR3 reads CASSIRTLNTEAFF. CDR3 bases: TGTGCCAGTAGTATCAGGACCCTGAACACTGAAGCTTTCTTT.

V usage is TRBV7-9 and J usage is TRBJ2-5; possibly TRBD1 for D (6 bases). This CDR3 is 14 amino acids long. Between the trimmed V and J ends, which lost 6 bases and 4 bases, there was a span of 15 bases. Germline V CDR1 and CDR2: SEHNR, FQNEAQ (reference sequence). This CDR3 is CASSLTGPGETQYF. CDR3 nucleotide sequence: TGTGCCAGCAGTCTTACAGGGCCCGGAGAGACCCAGTACTTC.

V and J are TRBV19 and TRBJ1-5; D gene uncertain. There are 13 residues in the CDR3. Germline CDR1 reads LNHDA; CDR2 reads SQIVND (reference sequence). V dropped 4 bases and J dropped 7 bases, with 11 bases sitting between them. CDR3 nucleotide sequence: TGTGCCAGTAGTAAGTGGATGGCACAGCCCCAGCATTTT. Amino acids: CASSKWMAQPQHF.

V gene TRBV9 combines with J gene TRBJ2-3; 10 nucleotides line up with TRBD2. The CDR3 is made up of 18 amino acids. Germline V gives CDR1 SGDLS, CDR2 YYNGEE. V trimming: 2 bases; J trimming: 2 bases; junction bases outside the gene matches: 11. CDR3 residues: CASSVRGASGRATDTQYF. DNA of the CDR3: TGTGCCAGCAGCGTTCGAGGGGCTAGCGGGAGAGCCACAGATACGCAGTATTTT.

This chain uses TRBV30 with TRBJ1-3; D not resolved. V was shortened by 1 base and J by 0 bases, with 7 bases between the two germline ends. This CDR3 is built from 14 residues. Germline lookup yields CDR1 GTSNPN and CDR2 SVGIG (reference sequence). For the CDR3, the DNA is TGTGCCTGGAGTGCCGGCTTCTCTGGAAACACCATATATTTT. It specifies CAWSAGFSGNTIYF.

The rearrangement uses TRBV5-1 and TRBJ2-5; the D is unclear. Germline V lookup: CDR1 SGHRS, CDR2 YFSETQ. This CDR3 contains 12 residues. Trimming took off 2 bases at V and 9 bases at J, with 11 bases between the two ends. This CDR3 is CASSFQPGAQYF. CDR3 DNA: TGCGCCAGCAGCTTCCAACCAGGAGCCCAGTACTTC.

The rearrangement joins TRBV4-1 to TRBJ1-4; D not certain. Per germline, CDR1 MGHRA and CDR2 YSYEKL. The CDR3 consists of 16 residues. V was clipped by 0 bases and J by 5 bases, with 13 bases between them. CDR3 protein: CASSQDPLRRNEKLFF. In nucleotides, the CDR3 is TGCGCCAGCAGCCAAGACCCCTTAAGAAGGAATGAAAAACTGTTTTTT.

The chain links TRBV28 to TRBJ2-1; maybe TRBD1 (6 bases). Trimming pared 6 bases from V and 1 base from J, leaving 10 bases between. The CDR3 contains 14 residues. The germline gives CDR1 MDHEN, CDR2 SYDVKM. In nucleotides, the CDR3 is TGTGCCAGCAGCTACGACAGGTCCTACAATGAGCAGTTCTTC. It encodes CASSYDRSYNEQFF.

The chain couples TRBV11-2 to TRBJ1-1; D is unclear. The CDR3 contains 13 residues. Germline CDR1 SGHAT, CDR2 FQNNGV. With 5 bases removed from V and 0 bases from J, the gap between germline ends came to 7 bases. The CDR3: CASSVTLNTEAFF. The CDR3 DNA is TGTGCCAGCAGCGTAACACTGAACACTGAAGCTTTCTTT. The full variable domain, rest sourced from reference TRBV11-2 and TRBJ1-1, is EAGVAQSPRYKIIEKRQSVAFWCNPISGHATLYWYQQILGQGPKLLIQFQNNGVVDDSQLPKDRFSAERLKGVDSTLKIQPAKLEDSAVYLCASSVTLNTEAFFGQGTRLTVV.

The gene calls are TRBV5-1 and TRBJ2-5, with D unclear. Trimming took 2 bases from V and 2 from J, leaving 10 bases between them. Germline assignment: CDR1 SGHRS and CDR2 YFSETQ. The CDR3 spans 14 residues. The CDR3 spells CASSFRLAQETQYF. In DNA, the CDR3 is TGCGCCAGCAGCTTTAGACTGGCACAAGAGACCCAGTACTTC. Combining the CDR3 with reference TRBV5-1 and TRBJ2-5 gives the whole variable domain KAGVTQTPRYLIKTRGQQVTLSCSPISGHRSVSWYQQTPGQGLQFLFEYFSETQRNKGNFPGRFSGRQFSNSRSEMNVSTLELGDSALYLCASSFRLAQETQYFGPGTRLLVL.

The V call is TRBV14, the J call TRBJ2-7; weak D call: TRBD2 (6 bases). Between the trimmed V and J ends, which lost 1 base and 2 bases, there was a span of 12 bases. Germline CDR1 is SGHDN and CDR2 is FVKESK. The CDR3 consists of 15 residues. The CDR3 coding sequence is TGTGCCAGCAGCCAAGTCATTAGCGGCCCCTACGAGCAGTACTTC. It specifies CASSQVISGPYEQYF.